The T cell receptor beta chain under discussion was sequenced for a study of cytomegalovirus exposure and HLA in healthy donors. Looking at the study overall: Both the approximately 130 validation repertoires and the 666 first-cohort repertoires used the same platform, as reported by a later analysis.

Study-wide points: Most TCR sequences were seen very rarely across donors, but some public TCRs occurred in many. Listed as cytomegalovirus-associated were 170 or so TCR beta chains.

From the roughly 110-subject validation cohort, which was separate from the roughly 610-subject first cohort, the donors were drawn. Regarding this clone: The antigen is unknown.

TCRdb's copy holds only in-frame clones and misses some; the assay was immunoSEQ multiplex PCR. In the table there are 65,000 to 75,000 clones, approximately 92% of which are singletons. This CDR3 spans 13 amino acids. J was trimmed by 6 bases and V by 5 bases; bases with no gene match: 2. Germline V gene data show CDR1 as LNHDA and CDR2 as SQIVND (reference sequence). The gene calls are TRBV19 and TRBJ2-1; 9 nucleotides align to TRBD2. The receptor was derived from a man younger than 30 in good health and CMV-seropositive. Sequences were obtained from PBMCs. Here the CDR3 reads CASSVLAGNEQFF. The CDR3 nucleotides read TGTGCCAGTAGTGTACTAGCGGGCAATGAGCAGTTCTTC.